This T cell receptor (beta chain) appears in the sequencing data of a study of blood T cell repertoires in COVID-19. Study in general: The study drew acute and convalescent COVID-19 samples from the United States, Italy and Spain. Nucleic acid was either cDNA or gDNA, and it came from T cells, B-cell-depleted T cells, or PBMCs.

This CDR3 comprises 13 residues. Trimming removed 1 base from V and 8 bases from J, with 11 bases in between. Germline V gene sequence: CDR1 SGHVS, CDR2 FNYEAQ. Original handling: Quantification of nucleated cells was approximated via reference gene primer amplification. The method was immunoSEQ multiplex PCR; TCRdb's version includes in-frame clones alone and lacks a portion of them. The V and J calls and the clone size are those of that table, but D and trimming were determined from the DNA. The repertoire holds under 200,000 clones, with roughly nine tenths as singletons. The chain recombines TRBV7-6 with TRBJ1-2, with D perhaps TRBD1 (5 bases). The sample taken for sequencing was peripheral blood. This receptor was identified in a man aged 60 to 69 with active or convalescent COVID-19. For the CDR3, the DNA is TGTGCCAGCAGCTTAGGTCCAGGGAAAGGCTACACCTTC. Its protein product is CASSLGPGKGYTF.